Sequencing of this TCR beta chain was carried out in a study of blood T cell repertoires in COVID-19. In the study overall: Samples taken during acute and convalescent COVID-19 were collected in the United States, Italy and Spain.

Generated by immunoSEQ multiplex PCR, the TCRdb table keeps only in-frame clones and is missing some. The table shows 100,000 to 130,000 clones, with approximately 88% occurring only once. The CDR3 is 15 amino acids. Per germline, CDR1 LGHNA and CDR2 YNFKEQ. V was pared by 1 base and J by 3 bases, with 1 base of the junction left unmatched. The chain links TRBV4-2 to TRBJ2-1; 9 nucleotides match TRBD2. Sequenced: peripheral blood. The TCR comes from a man aged 50 to 59 with active or convalescent COVID-19. This CDR3 reads CASSQGTSDYNEQFF. CDR3 nucleotides: TGTGCCAGCAGCCAAGGGACTAGCGACTACAATGAGCAGTTCTTC.